The rows below give T cell receptor beta chains drawn from one sample of a study of cytomegalovirus exposure and HLA in healthy donors. Clones were sequenced by immunoSEQ multiplex PCR, and TCRdb holds only the in-frame ones, with some missing. The sample shows 150,000 to 200,000 clones, around 80% of them seen only once. The sequenced material came from PBMCs. The receptors here all came from a man aged 35 to 55 in good health and CMV-seronegative. CDR3s include the opening cysteine and the closing phenylalanine or tryptophan. D genes are given only for firm matches. Rows may omit the clone size; those that give it use once, few, many or a size class.

>TRBJ1-1|TRBD1|TRBV2|-
CASRVGQVRLYTEAFF
TGTGCCAGCAGGGTCGGACAGGTTAGGTTGTACACTGAAGCTTTCTTT
>TRBJ2-7|-|TRBV4-1|-
CASSQGGAIREQYF
TGCGCCAGCAGCCAAGGCGGGGCTATAAGGGAGCAGTACTTC
>TRBJ2-7|TRBD2|TRBV28|-
CASSPASGSWGPGDEQYF
TGTGCCAGCAGCCCCGCTAGCGGGAGTTGGGGACCGGGCGACGAGCAGTACTTC
>TRBJ1-1|TRBD1|TRBV2|-
CASTQGAFMNTEAFF
TGTGCCAGCACGCAGGGGGCTTTTATGAACACTGAAGCTTTCTTT
>TRBJ2-3|TRBD2|TRBV5-1|-
CASSSSGTSTDTQYF
TGCGCCAGCAGTTCCAGCGGGACTAGCACAGATACGCAGTATTTT
>TRBJ1-1|-|TRBV27|-
CASRGGWGKVATEAFF
TGTGCCAGCCGCGGGGGATGGGGGAAAGTTGCCACTGAAGCTTTCTTT
>TRBJ2-5|TRBD1|TRBV19|-
CAIRTGEGETQYF
TGTGCCATCCGGACAGGGGAAGGAGAGACCCAGTACTTC
>TRBJ2-3|-|TRBV6-4|-
CASSEGGTDTQYF
TGTGCCAGCAGTGAAGGGGGCACAGATACGCAGTATTTT
>TRBJ1-4|-|TRBV19|few
CASTERGYEKLFF
TGTGCCAGTACCGAAAGGGGGTATGAAAAACTGTTTTTT
>TRBJ1-2|TRBD1|TRBV30|-
CAWGRGNYGYTF
TGTGCCTGGGGCAGGGGGAACTATGGCTACACCTTC
>TRBJ2-3|-|TRBV19|-
CASMPGGSTDTQYF
TGTGCCAGTATGCCAGGGGGGAGCACAGATACGCAGTATTTT
>TRBJ2-1|TRBD1|TRBV6-1|-
CASSDTGGRREEQFF
TGTGCCAGCAGTGATACAGGGGGTCGCCGTGAGGAGCAGTTCTTC
>TRBJ1-1|TRBD1|TRBV4-1|-
CASSPRDRGVGAFF
TGCGCCAGCAGCCCCCGGGACAGGGGGGTAGGAGCTTTCTTT
>TRBJ2-7|TRBD1|TRBV27|-
CASRSRTGTPYEQYF
TGTGCCAGCAGATCGCGGACAGGAACCCCCTACGAGCAGTACTTC
>TRBJ1-1|-|TRBV19|-
CASRTTGFDEAFF
TGTGCCAGTAGAACAACAGGGTTTGATGAAGCTTTCTTT
>TRBJ2-2|TRBD1|TRBV5-1|-
CASSFRDRVSAGELFF
TGCGCCAGCAGCTTCCGGGACAGGGTGTCGGCCGGGGAGCTGTTTTTT
>TRBJ1-5|-|TRBV6-6|-
CASSYLGHSNQPQHF
TGTGCCAGCAGTTACCTGGGACACAGCAATCAGCCCCAGCATTTT
>TRBJ1-1|TRBD1|TRBV29-1|-
CSGQGRWTEAFF
TGCAGCGGACAGGGGCGGTGGACTGAAGCTTTCTTT
>TRBJ1-3|TRBD1|TRBV2|-
CASTGTDSGNTIYF
TGTGCCAGCACCGGGACAGACTCTGGAAACACCATATATTTT
>TRBJ1-1|-|TRBV5-5|-
CASSLEGNRAFF
TGTGCCAGCAGCTTGGAAGGAAACAGGGCTTTCTTT
>TRBJ1-1|-|TRBV19|-
CASSAQGMNTEAFF
TGTGCCAGTAGTGCGCAGGGGATGAACACTGAAGCTTTCTTT
>TRBJ1-1|-|TRBV7-3|-
CASRLSLNTEAFF
TGTGCCAGCAGGTTGTCCTTAAACACTGAAGCTTTCTTT
>TRBJ1-5|-|TRBV19|-
CASRTPIGGTGNQPQHF
TGTGCCAGTAGGACACCTATTGGGGGGACTGGCAATCAGCCCCAGCATTTT
>TRBJ1-6|-|TRBV4-2|-
CASSQDLGTGDSPLHF
TGTGCCAGCAGCCAAGACCTCGGGACGGGAGATTCACCCCTCCACTTT
>TRBJ2-7|TRBD1|TRBV18|-
CASAGGWTYEQYF
TGTGCCAGCGCAGGGGGCTGGACCTACGAGCAGTACTTC
>TRBJ2-2|-|TRBV27|-
CASSFGLNTGELFF
TGTGCCAGCAGTTTTGGCCTTAACACCGGGGAGCTGTTTTTT